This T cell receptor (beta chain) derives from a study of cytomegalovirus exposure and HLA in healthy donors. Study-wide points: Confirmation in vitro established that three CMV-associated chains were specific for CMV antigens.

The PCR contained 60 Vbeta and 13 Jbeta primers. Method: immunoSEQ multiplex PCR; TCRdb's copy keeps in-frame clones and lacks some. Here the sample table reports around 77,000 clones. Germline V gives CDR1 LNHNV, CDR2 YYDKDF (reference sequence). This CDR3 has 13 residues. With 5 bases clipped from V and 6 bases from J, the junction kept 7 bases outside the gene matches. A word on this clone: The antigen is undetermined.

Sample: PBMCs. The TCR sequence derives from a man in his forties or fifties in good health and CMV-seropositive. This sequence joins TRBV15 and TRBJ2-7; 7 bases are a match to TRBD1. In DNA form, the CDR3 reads TGTGCCACCAGCCTGAACAGGGGATTCGAGCAGTACTTC. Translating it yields CATSLNRGFEQYF.